This TCR beta chain was sequenced for a study of blood T cell repertoires in COVID-19. Study-wide background: Sources were T cells, B-cell-depleted T cells, or PBMCs; the material itself was cDNA or gDNA.

Per the original methods: Reference gene primers were amplified, and this amplification served to estimate nucleated cell counts. Generated by immunoSEQ multiplex PCR, the TCRdb table keeps only in-frame clones and is missing some. The V and J calls and the clone size are those of that table, but D and trimming were determined from the DNA. The table records roughly 180,000 clones, about 88% of them present only once. V was pared by 6 bases and J by 2 bases, with 5 bases of the junction left unmatched. CDR3 size: 14 residues. Germline V gene lookup returns CDR1 MNHEY and CDR2 SVGAGI. Specimen: peripheral blood. The chain recombines TRBV6-5 with TRBJ1-2; TRBD1 aligns across 8 bases. The sequence derives from a woman in her twenties or thirties with active or convalescent COVID-19. CDR3 residues: CASRIQGGNYGYTF. CDR3 nucleotide sequence: TGTGCCAGCAGAATACAGGGGGGGAACTATGGCTACACCTTC.